Here is one T cell receptor beta chain with its context. The target antigen is unknown. The entry originates in a study of cytomegalovirus exposure and HLA in healthy donors. Study background: Counted in an early data release were approximately 85 million unique TCRs from HLA-typed donors. The study's findings and limits: Reports indicate that TCR beta sequences accurately predicted the HLA-A and HLA-B alleles of most subjects. The authors later found TCR association rates varying by HLA locus, with DRB1 most and HLA-C fewest. CMV serostatus was the only recorded immune exposure for donors.

There are 14 residues in the CDR3. From germline, CDR1 is SGHNT and CDR2 YYREEE (reference sequence). V shed 4 bases, J shed 4 bases, and the junction held 8 bases outside the gene matches. Both 60 Vbeta primers and 13 Jbeta primers went into the PCR. Repertoires were generated with immunoSEQ multiplex PCR, while TCRdb's copy carries only in-frame clones and drops some. The top ten clones hold over 1% of a sample with roughly 130,000 clones, about four fifths of them seen once. This sequence joins TRBV5-4 and TRBJ2-7, with 7 bases lining up with TRBD1. The sample consisted of PBMCs. This clonotype was sampled from a human donor in good health. CDR3 nucleotides: TGTGCCAGCAGCGCTAGACAGGGACCTTACGAGCAGTACTTC. Translating gives CASSARQGPYEQYF.